The 2 T cell receptor beta chains reported below all come from one sample, sequenced in a study of T cell responses to AZD1222 COVID-19 vaccine. Repertoires were generated with immunoSEQ multiplex PCR, while TCRdb's copy carries only in-frame clones and drops some. Of about 120,000 clones listed, 88% are singletons. The sequences come from peripheral blood, collected on day 0 of AZD1222 vaccination. The receptors were sampled from an adult in good health.

This clone was observed a few times. The chain has TRBV5-1 and TRBJ2-2; D gene unclear. Trimming removed 0 bases at V and 8 bases at J, with 8 bases between. CDR1 SGHRS and CDR2 YFSETQ come from the germline V gene. This CDR3 contains 13 residues. In DNA, the CDR3 is TGCGCCAGCAGCTTGGTCTCCGTGGGGGAGCTGTTTTTT. Protein sequence: CASSLVSVGELFF. The whole variable domain, filled in from reference TRBV5-1 and TRBJ2-2, reads KAGVTQTPRYLIKTRGQQVTLSCSPISGHRSVSWYQQTPGQGLQFLFEYFSETQRNKGNFPGRFSGRQFSNSRSEMNVSTLELGDSALYLCASSLVSVGELFFGEGSRLTVL.

The chain employs TRBV2 and TRBJ1-2; TRBD1 is a possible D gene (6 bases). V was cut by 7 bases and J by 5 bases, with 17 bases left in between. Germline CDR1 and CDR2: SNHLY and FYNNEI. The CDR3 loop spans 14 amino acids. Here the CDR3 DNA reads TGTGCCAGCATCTCGGACAGATACGCTTATGGCTACACCTTC. As protein: CASISDRYAYGYTF.